Listed below are T cell receptor beta chains from one sample, sequenced in a study of shared clonotypes between healthy human individuals. The repertoire was sequenced with immunoSEQ multiplex PCR; TCRdb's copy has only in-frame clones and lacks some. The table shows about 2 million clones, with roughly 94% occurring only once. Source material: naive CD8+ T cells sorted from blood. These receptors were obtained from a man aged 18 to 30 in good health. Both conserved end residues are part of each CDR3. Fields, in order: V gene, J gene, clone size, D gene, CDR3 DNA, CDR3 protein. A D gene is named only where the DNA matches it firmly. The size of a clone is reported for some rows only, either as once, few or many, or as a class for expanded clones.

>TRBV27|TRBJ2-5|once|-
TGTGCCAGCAGTTCACTTCAGGGGACGGAGACCCAGTACTTC
CASSSLQGTETQYF
>TRBV10-2|TRBJ2-7|few|-
TGCGCCAGCAGTGAGGTCTACGAGCAGTACTTC
CASSEVYEQYF
>TRBV7-9|TRBJ2-5|-|TRBD2
TGTGCCAGCAGTTTTAGCGGGGGGGCCGTGAGAGAGACCCAGTACTTC
CASSFSGGAVRETQYF
>TRBV5-4|TRBJ2-7|-|-
TGTGCCAGCAGCTCCCGGGACGGGAGTCTCTACGAGCAGTACTTC
CASSSRDGSLYEQYF
>TRBV4-1|TRBJ2-7|-|-
TGCGCCAGCAGCCAAGGTATCAATTTGGGACCGCGTGATCGCGAGCAGTACTTC
CASSQGINLGPRDREQYF
>TRBV7-9|TRBJ1-1|-|TRBD1
TGTGCCAGCAGCAGGGGACAGGTGAACACTGAAGCTTTCTTT
CASSRGQVNTEAFF
>TRBV7-9|TRBJ2-7|-|-
TGTGCCAGCAGCTTTCAAACGACTAGTTATGAGCAGTACTTC
CASSFQTTSYEQYF
>TRBV5-1|TRBJ2-5|-|TRBD1
TGCGCCAGCAGCTTGAGGGACGGGACAGGGCAAGAGACCCAGTACTTC
CASSLRDGTGQETQYF
>TRBV7-8|TRBJ2-1|-|TRBD1
TGTGCCAGCAGCCCCGGGACAGAGTACAATGAGCAGTTCTTC
CASSPGTEYNEQFF
>TRBV4-3|TRBJ2-7|-|TRBD2
TGCGCCAGCAGCCCCGGGACTAGCGGTTCCTACGAGCAGTACTTC
CASSPGTSGSYEQYF
>TRBV30|TRBJ2-7|-|-
TGTGCCTGGAGTACCCCTAAATACGAGCAGTACTTC
CAWSTPKYEQYF
>TRBV4-3|TRBJ1-1|-|-
TGCGCCAGCAGCCATGGGGTGGTGAGTGAAGCTTTCTTT
CASSHGVVSEAFF
>TRBV9|TRBJ1-1|-|-
TGTGCCAGCAGCGCCGGGGGGTTCCCTGAAGCTTTCTTT
CASSAGGFPEAFF
>TRBV30|TRBJ1-2|-|-
TGTGCCTGGAGTGTGGGGGCGAAGGGCTACACCTTC
CAWSVGAKGYTF
>TRBV14|TRBJ2-7|-|TRBD2
TGTGCCAGCAGCCCCTGGGACGGAGGGACTAGCGGGAGCTACGAGCAGTACTTC
CASSPWDGGTSGSYEQYF
>TRBV19|TRBJ2-1|-|-
TGTGCCAGTAGTTTGGCCAATGAGCAGTTCTTC
CASSLANEQFF
>TRBV6-6|TRBJ1-4|-|-
TGTGCCAGCAGCGACATTCAAGGGGCAACTAATGAAAAACTGTTTTTT
CASSDIQGATNEKLFF
>TRBV6-1|TRBJ1-4|-|TRBD1
TGTGCCAGCAGTGGAGGGGGCGCGGGTAATGAAAAACTGTTTTTT
CASSGGGAGNEKLFF
>TRBV7-8|TRBJ2-7|-|-
TGTGCCAGCAGCCGACTGTTCTCCTACGAGCAGTACTTC
CASSRLFSYEQYF
>TRBV28|TRBJ1-1|-|-
TGTGCCAGCAGTTTTCGGGGGGGCTTAATAGACACTGAAGCTTTCTTT
CASSFRGGLIDTEAFF
>TRBV19|TRBJ1-1|once|-
TGTGCCACGAGGGCTGTCACTGAAGCTTTCTTT
CATRAVTEAFF
>TRBV29-1|TRBJ2-5|-|TRBD1
TGCAGCGTTGGGCTATCGGACAGGGGGAAAGAGACCCAGTACTTC
CSVGLSDRGKETQYF
>TRBV15|TRBJ1-2|-|-
TGTGCCACCAGCACCCCAGTGGAGGAGGCTAACTATGGCTACACCTTC
CATSTPVEEANYGYTF
>TRBV29-1|TRBJ2-5|-|-
TGCAGCGTTGTCAAGGACAACCAAGAGACCCAGTACTTC
CSVVKDNQETQYF
>TRBV6-6|TRBJ2-2|-|-
TGTGCCAGCAGTTACTGGGGGGCGACGGGGGAGCTGTTTTTT
CASSYWGATGELFF
>TRBV5-1|TRBJ2-7|once|-
TGCGCCAGCAGCTTGTTTCCCGGGACGGACTACGAGCAGTACTTC
CASSLFPGTDYEQYF
>TRBV5-4|TRBJ2-1|-|-
TGTGCCAGCAGCAAGGAGTGGGGAACTATGGATAGGAATGAGCAGTTCTTC
CASSKEWGTMDRNEQFF